This TCR beta chain was recorded in a study of blood T cell repertoires in COVID-19. Generated by immunoSEQ multiplex PCR, the TCRdb table keeps only in-frame clones and is missing some. The table includes 93,000 or so clones, roughly 90% detected once. V dropped 0 bases and J dropped 6 bases, with 6 bases sitting between them. This CDR3 region has 12 residues. This sequence joins TRBV12-3 or TRBV12-4 and TRBJ2-7, with no clear D. The sequencing sample was made of peripheral blood. This clonotype was sampled from a human donor in a cohort sampled during active COVID-19. The CDR3 here is CASSLAGSEQYF. The CDR3 nucleotides are TGTGCCAGCAGTTTAGCGGGCAGCGAGCAGTACTTC.